This note documents a single TCR beta chain sequence. Its antigen is undetermined. Expressed TCRB transcripts were sequenced because the entire RNA isolate underwent reverse transcription. Generated by immunoSEQ multiplex PCR, the TCRdb table keeps only in-frame clones and is missing some. The sample has 640,000 or so clones, over 13% seen once. The sample comes from a study of beta chain features in type 1 diabetes. Study overall: Patients looked much like healthy donors when it came to age, gender and cell yields.

Findings and limits, study-wide: All four CD4+ subsets from Type 1 diabetes patients carried moderately but significantly shorter TCRB CDR3s.

Germline V lookup: CDR1 LGHNA, CDR2 YSLEER. Trimming left V 0 bases short and J 1 base short, with 10 bases between. This CDR3 spans 17 amino acids. The collection from each donor was one heparinised blood draw averaging roughly 0.11 L. The specimen was naive CD4+ T cells from blood. The TCR was taken from a man in his late teens or twenties with type 1 diabetes. The J gene is TRBJ2-6, the V gene TRBV4-3; perhaps TRBD2 as D (6 bases). CDR3 DNA sequence: TGCGCCAGCAGCCAAGAATTAGGACTATCTGGGGCCAACGTCCTGACTTTC. Translation gives CASSQELGLSGANVLTF.